This T cell receptor (beta chain) is drawn from a study of cytomegalovirus exposure and HLA in healthy donors. Study results and caveats: The authors assumed roughly uniform sequencing depth across donors for presence/absence analyses. A later examination showed that TCR association rates differed by HLA locus, with DRB1 most and HLA-C fewest.

The CDR3 contains 13 residues. Germline CDR1 reads MNHEY; CDR2 reads SMNVEV (reference sequence). Trimming took 6 bases from V and 4 from J, leaving 10 bases between them. 13 Jbeta primers and 60 Vbeta primers were used for the PCR. Data came from immunoSEQ multiplex PCR; TCRdb stores just in-frame clones and leaves some out. The repertoire has 150,000 to 200,000 clones, roughly three quarters of them found once; the top ten carry 7% to 7.5%. Concerning this clone itself: What it recognizes is unknown.

This clonotype was sampled from a middle-aged man in good health and CMV-seropositive. Sequencing input: PBMCs. The genes are TRBV27 and TRBJ2-1, with D possibly being TRBD1 (5 bases). CDR3 coding DNA: TGTGCCAGCAGCGTGACAGTTTACAATGAGCAGTTCTTC. Translated: CASSVTVYNEQFF.